This T cell receptor beta chain came from a study of shared clonotypes between healthy human individuals. Across the whole study: Every donor yielded three CD4 naive, three CD4 memory, two CD8 naive and one CD8 memory plate.

This CDR3 region has 14 residues. Per germline, CDR1 LNHDA and CDR2 SQIVND (reference sequence). The V segment lost 7 bases and the J segment 1 base; nucleotides outside the gene matches: 5. Worth noting for this clone: Its specificity is unknown.

Findings of the study overall: An expected dependence of interdonor clonotype sharing on sequencing depth was noted. Sorted-subset sequencing, rarefaction showed, was incomplete despite large depth.

When replicate PCRs were run on sorted subsets, they used 200 ng DNA, roughly 30,000 T cell genomes. Clones were sequenced by immunoSEQ multiplex PCR, and TCRdb holds only the in-frame ones, with some missing. Of about 2.2 million clones listed, around 93% are singletons. In the naive CD8 group, cells lacked CD45RO and were positively selected for CCR7, so terminally differentiated effector memory CD45RA+ cells were left out. Input material: naive CD8+ T cells from PBMCs. The chain carries TRBV19 and TRBJ2-7, with 9 bases aligning to TRBD1. The source of this sequence is a man aged 18 to 35 in good health. Some clones in this sample may be carry-over from other donors' samples. CDR3 sequence reads: CASNPGQGSYEQYF. The DNA of the CDR3 is TGTGCCAGTAATCCGGGACAGGGTTCCTACGAGCAGTACTTC.